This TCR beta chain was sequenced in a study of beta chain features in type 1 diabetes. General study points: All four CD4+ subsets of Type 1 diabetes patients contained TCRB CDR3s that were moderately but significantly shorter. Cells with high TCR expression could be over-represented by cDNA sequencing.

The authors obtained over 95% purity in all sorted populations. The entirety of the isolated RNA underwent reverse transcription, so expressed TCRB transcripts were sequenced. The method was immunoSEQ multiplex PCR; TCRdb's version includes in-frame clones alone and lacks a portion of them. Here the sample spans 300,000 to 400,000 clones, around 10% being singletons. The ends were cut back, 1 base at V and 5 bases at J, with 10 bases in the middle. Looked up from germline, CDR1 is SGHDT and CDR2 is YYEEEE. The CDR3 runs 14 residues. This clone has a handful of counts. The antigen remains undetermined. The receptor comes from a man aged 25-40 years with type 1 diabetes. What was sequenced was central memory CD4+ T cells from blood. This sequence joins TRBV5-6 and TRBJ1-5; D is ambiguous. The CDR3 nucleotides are TGTGCCAGCAGCTTGATATCCCGGGATCAGCCCCAGCATTTT. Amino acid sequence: CASSLISRDQPQHF. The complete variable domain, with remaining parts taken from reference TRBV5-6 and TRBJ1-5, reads DAGVTQSPTHLIKTRGQQVTLRCSPKSGHDTVSWYQQALGQGPQFIFQYYEEEERQRGNFPDRFSGHQFPNYSSELNVNALLLGDSALYLCASSLISRDQPQHFGDGTRLSIL.